Listed here are 10 T cell receptor beta chains from one sample, sequenced in a study of blood T cell repertoires in COVID-19. TCRdb keeps only in-frame clones here, not all; method: immunoSEQ multiplex PCR. This table has a few hundred thousand clones, 80% to 90% appearing once. The specimen sequenced was peripheral blood. The receptors here all came from a woman of 80 years or more with acute or convalescent COVID-19.

The genes are TRBV5-4 and TRBJ2-7, with 8 positions matching TRBD2. CDR1 is SGHNT and CDR2 is YYREEE in the germline V gene (reference sequence). The CDR3 length is 14 residues. The trim removed 2 bases at V and 2 bases at J, leaving 3 bases unmatched. CDR3 DNA sequence: TGTGCCAGCAGCTTAAACGGGGGGGCCTACGAGCAGTACTTC. This sequence encodes CASSLNGGAYEQYF.

The rearrangement links TRBV23-1 to TRBJ2-7; D may be TRBD1 (6 bases). TRBV23-1 is annotated as an ORF whose role is uncertain. CDR3 length equals 14 residues. The V and J ends lost 8 bases and 3 bases respectively, with 17 bases between them. The CDR3 DNA follows: TGCGCCAGCGAGGGGGATGGGCAGGACTACGAGCAGTACTTC. Its protein product is CASEGDGQDYEQYF.

The V gene is TRBV6-5, the J gene TRBJ1-2, with a possible D match to TRBD1 (5 bases). V was pared by 0 bases and J by 7 bases, with 12 bases between. The germline gives CDR1 MNHEY, CDR2 SVGAGI. The CDR3 spans 14 residues. In DNA form, the CDR3 reads TGTGCCAGCAGTTACTCAGGGGATGGAGTTGGCTACACCTTC. Encoded protein: CASSYSGDGVGYTF.

The gene calls are TRBV6-4 and TRBJ1-1, with D perhaps TRBD1 (5 bases). The CDR3 loop spans 13 amino acids. V dropped 3 bases and J dropped 4 bases, with 9 bases sitting between them. Per the germline V gene, CDR1 is MRHNA and CDR2 is SNTAGT. The CDR3 loop is CASSEGRATEAFF. In DNA form, the CDR3 reads TGTGCCAGCAGTGAAGGCAGGGCCACTGAAGCTTTCTTT.

The chain couples TRBV11-2 to TRBJ2-7; 9 positions match TRBD2. The germline gives CDR1 SGHAT, CDR2 FQNNGV. Losses at the gene ends were 1 base for V and 2 bases for J; bases not matched to a gene: 3. This CDR3 comprises 15 residues. The CDR3 here is CASSLGLAVPYEQYF. For the CDR3, the DNA is TGTGCCAGCAGCTTAGGACTAGCGGTGCCCTACGAGCAGTACTTC.

This clone was seen just once. The chain recombines TRBV11-2 with TRBJ1-1; D gene ambiguous. V lost 5 bases, J lost 4 bases, and 8 bases lay in between. Per germline, CDR1 SGHAT and CDR2 FQNNGV. The CDR3 loop spans 12 amino acids. This CDR3 is CASSRRGTEAFF. The DNA of the CDR3 is TGTGCCAGCAGCCGTCGGGGCACTGAAGCTTTCTTT.

The V and J genes are TRBV12-3 or TRBV12-4 and TRBJ1-2; D not certain. The CDR3 runs 11 residues. The V gene lost 5 bases and the J gene lost 8 bases, with 9 bases spanning the gap. The CDR3 here is CASSLREGYTF. The CDR3 DNA follows: TGTGCCAGCAGTCTACGGGAAGGCTACACCTTC.

The chain has TRBV9 and TRBJ2-3; TRBD2 aligns across 8 bases. Germline CDR1 reads SGDLS; CDR2 reads YYNGEE. This CDR3 has 16 amino acids. The junction had 12 bases not matched to a gene; V was cut back by 5 bases and J by 4 bases. CDR3 region: CASSRLATGQADTQYF. The CDR3, as DNA: TGTGCCAGCAGTCGACTAGCGACTGGGCAGGCAGATACGCAGTATTTT.

The DNA for the CDR3 is TGTGCCAGCAGCCCCTGGACAGGGTATGAGACCCAGTACTTC. Amino acids: CASSPWTGYETQYF. The genes are TRBV5-5 and TRBJ2-5; 8 bases match TRBD1. The CDR3 runs to 14 residues. Germline V gene sequence: CDR1 SGHKS, CDR2 YYEKEE (reference sequence). Losses at the gene ends were 4 bases for V and 5 bases for J; bases not matched to a gene: 7.

The V and J genes are TRBV4-1 and TRBJ2-7; 7 bases match TRBD2. From germline, CDR1 is MGHRA and CDR2 YSYEKL. V lost 4 bases, J lost 1 base, and 7 bases stayed unmatched. The CDR3 loop spans 15 amino acids. The CDR3 loop is CASSPLTSVSYEQYF. DNA for the CDR3: TGCGCCAGCAGCCCGCTCACTAGCGTTTCCTACGAGCAGTACTTC.